The present T cell receptor (beta chain) was sequenced within a study of post-analysis software for immune sequencing data. Overall study results and limits: Five or six TRBV segments were more frequent in patients than controls; TRBV5-6, TRBV5-1 and TRBV20-1 belonged to this group.

Prepared libraries of TCR beta cDNA carried unique molecular identifiers. Using its own MiXCR run on the PCR reads, TCRdb lists one record per CDR3 protein. This sample yields more than 450,000 distinct CDR3 sequences, of which about a third are seen a single time; under 7% belongs to the top ten. This CDR3 comprises 14 residues. Germline V gene lookup returns CDR1 ENHRY and CDR2 SYGVKD. V gave up 6 bases and J gave up 4 bases; unmatched junction bases: 7. About this clonotype itself: What it recognizes is unknown.

This sequence was found in a girl aged 2 to 17 with multiple sclerosis. The J gene is TRBJ1-1, the V gene TRBV10-3; 8 positions match TRBD1. The specimen was blood. CDR3 protein: CAIRQTGEGTEAFF. The CDR3, as DNA: TGTGCCATCAGGCAGACAGGGGAGGGCACTGAAGCTTTCTTT.